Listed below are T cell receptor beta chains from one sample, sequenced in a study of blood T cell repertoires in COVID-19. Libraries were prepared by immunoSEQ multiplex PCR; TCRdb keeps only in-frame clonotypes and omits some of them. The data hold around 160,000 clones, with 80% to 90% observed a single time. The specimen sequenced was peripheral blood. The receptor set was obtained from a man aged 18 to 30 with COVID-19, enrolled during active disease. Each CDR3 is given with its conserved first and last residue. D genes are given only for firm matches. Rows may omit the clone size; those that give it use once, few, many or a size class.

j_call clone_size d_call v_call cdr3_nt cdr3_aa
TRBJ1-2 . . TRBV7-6 TGTGCCAGCAGCTTATCAGCAGGGTTTGACGACTATGGCTACACCTTC CASSLSAGFDDYGYTF
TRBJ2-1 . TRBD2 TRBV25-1 TGTGCCAGCAGTGTCAAGGGGACTAGCGGACACAATGAGCAGTTCTTC CASSVKGTSGHNEQFF
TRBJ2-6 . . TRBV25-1 TGTGCCAGCAGTCGCCCAGGGGAACTCGGGGCCAACGTCCTGACTTTC CASSRPGELGANVLTF
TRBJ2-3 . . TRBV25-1 TGTGCCAGCAGTGAGAGGGGGTGGAGTACAGATACGCAGTATTTT CASSERGWSTDTQYF
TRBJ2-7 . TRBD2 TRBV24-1 TGTGCCACCAGTGAAGGCGCGGGAGCCCACGAGCAGTACTTC CATSEGAGAHEQYF
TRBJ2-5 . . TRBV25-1 TGTGCAAGCAATGCCAGGGGTAAAGAGACCCAGTACTTC CASNARGKETQYF
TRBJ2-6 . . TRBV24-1 TGTGCCACCAGTGGGGGGATGGGGGCCGCGCTGTCTGGGGCCAACGTCCTGACTTTC CATSGGMGAALSGANVLTF
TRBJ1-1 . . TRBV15 TGTGCCACCAGCAGAGATTTGGCGCAGGGCTGGGCTGAAGCTTTCTTT CATSRDLAQGWAEAFF
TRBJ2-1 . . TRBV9 TGTGCCAGCAGCTCTAAGAAGGGGGAGAGCTACAATGAGCAGTTCTTC CASSSKKGESYNEQFF
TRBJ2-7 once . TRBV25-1 TGTGCCAGCAGTGATTGGGGGCTACCCTACGAGCAGTACTTC CASSDWGLPYEQYF
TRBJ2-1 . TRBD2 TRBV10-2 TGCGCCAGCAATTTAGCGGGAGGGCCGGGCAATGAGCAGTTCTTC CASNLAGGPGNEQFF